This note documents a single T cell receptor beta chain sequence. The CDR3 has 13 amino acids. V lost 7 bases and J 0 bases, leaving 10 bases between the germline ends. CDR1 and CDR2 (germline): LNHDA, SQIVND (reference sequence). TCRdb's table, derived via immunoSEQ multiplex PCR, lists solely in-frame clones and lacks some. The table lists 55,000 to 65,000 clones, approximately 91% of them singletons. The data were taken from a study of blood T cell repertoires in COVID-19. About the study: There were acute and convalescent COVID-19 samples, and they came from the United States, Italy and Spain. In each case, the material was cDNA or gDNA derived from T cells, B-cell-depleted T cells, or PBMCs.

The sample comprised peripheral blood. The J gene is TRBJ2-7, the V gene TRBV19, with D maybe TRBD2 (5 bases). This sequence originates from a woman aged 55-70 years with active COVID-19. The CDR3 DNA reads as TGTGCCAGTAAACGCCGGGACTCCTACGAGCAGTACTTC. Residues: CASKRRDSYEQYF.